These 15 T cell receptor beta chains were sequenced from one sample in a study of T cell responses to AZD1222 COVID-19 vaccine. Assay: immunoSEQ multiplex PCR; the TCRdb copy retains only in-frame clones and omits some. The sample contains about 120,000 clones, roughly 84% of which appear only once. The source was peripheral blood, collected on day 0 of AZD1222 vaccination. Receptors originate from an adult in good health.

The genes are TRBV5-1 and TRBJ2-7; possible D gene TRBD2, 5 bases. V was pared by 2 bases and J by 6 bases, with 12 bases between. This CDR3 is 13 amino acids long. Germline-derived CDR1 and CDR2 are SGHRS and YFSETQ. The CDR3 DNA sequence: TGCGCCAGCAGCTTAGTTGTGAGGGCCGAGCAGTACTTC. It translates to CASSLVVRAEQYF.

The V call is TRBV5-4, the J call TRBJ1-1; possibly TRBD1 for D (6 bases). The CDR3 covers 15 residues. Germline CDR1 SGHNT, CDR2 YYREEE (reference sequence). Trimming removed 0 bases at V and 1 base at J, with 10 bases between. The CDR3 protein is CASSLAGRGNTEAFF. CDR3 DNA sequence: TGTGCCAGCAGCTTGGCCGGCAGGGGGAACACTGAAGCTTTCTTT.

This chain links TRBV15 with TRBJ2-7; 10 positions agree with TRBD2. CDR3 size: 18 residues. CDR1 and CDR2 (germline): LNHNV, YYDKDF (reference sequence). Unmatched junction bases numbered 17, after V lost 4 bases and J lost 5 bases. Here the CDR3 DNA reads TGTGCCACCAGCAAACCTCCTAGCGGGGGAGTGGTGTATAACGAGCAGTACTTC. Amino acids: CATSKPPSGGVVYNEQYF.

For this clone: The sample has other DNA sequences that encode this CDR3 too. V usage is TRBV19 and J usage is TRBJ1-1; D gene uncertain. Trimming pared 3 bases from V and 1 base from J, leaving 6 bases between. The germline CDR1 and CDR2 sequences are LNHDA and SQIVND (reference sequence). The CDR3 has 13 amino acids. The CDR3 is CASSIRQNTEAFF. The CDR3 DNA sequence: TGTGCCAGTAGTATCAGACAGAACACTGAAGCTTTCTTT.

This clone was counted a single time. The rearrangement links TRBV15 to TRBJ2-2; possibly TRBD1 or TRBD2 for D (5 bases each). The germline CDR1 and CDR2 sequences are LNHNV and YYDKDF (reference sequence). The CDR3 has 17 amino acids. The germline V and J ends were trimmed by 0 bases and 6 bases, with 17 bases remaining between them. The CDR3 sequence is CATSRDVTGPRAGELFF. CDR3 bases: TGTGCCACCAGCAGAGATGTTACGGGACCCCGCGCCGGGGAGCTGTTTTTT.

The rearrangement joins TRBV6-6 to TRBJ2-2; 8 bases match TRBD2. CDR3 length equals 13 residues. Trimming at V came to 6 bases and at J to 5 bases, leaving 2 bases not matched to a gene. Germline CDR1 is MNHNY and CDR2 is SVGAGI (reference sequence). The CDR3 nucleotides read TGTGCCAGCAGGACGGGGGGGACCGGGGAGCTGTTTTTT. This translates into CASRTGGTGELFF.

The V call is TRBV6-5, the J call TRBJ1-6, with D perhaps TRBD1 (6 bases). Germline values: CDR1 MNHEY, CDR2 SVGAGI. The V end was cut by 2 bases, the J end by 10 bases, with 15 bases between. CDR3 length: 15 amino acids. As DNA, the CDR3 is TGTGCCAGCAGTTACGGTCAGGGGATCGGGTCACCCCTCCACTTT. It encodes CASSYGQGIGSPLHF.

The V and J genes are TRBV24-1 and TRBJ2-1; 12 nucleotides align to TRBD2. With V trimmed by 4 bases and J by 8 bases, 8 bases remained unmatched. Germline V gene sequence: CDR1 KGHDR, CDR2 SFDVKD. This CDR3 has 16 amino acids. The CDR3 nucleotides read TGTGCCACCAGTGACCCGACTAGCGGGGGAGTGTATGAGCAGTTCTTC. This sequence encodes CATSDPTSGGVYEQFF.

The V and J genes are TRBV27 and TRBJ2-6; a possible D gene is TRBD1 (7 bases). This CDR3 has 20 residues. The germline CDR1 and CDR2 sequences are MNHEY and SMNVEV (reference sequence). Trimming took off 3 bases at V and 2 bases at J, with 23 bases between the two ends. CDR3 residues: CASSFRARRGLRPGANVLTF. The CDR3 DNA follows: TGTGCCAGCAGTTTTAGAGCCCGGAGGGGGCTACGACCTGGGGCCAACGTCCTGACTTTC. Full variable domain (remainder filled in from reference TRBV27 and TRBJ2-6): EAQVTQNPRYLITVTGKKLTVTCSQNMNHEYMSWYRQDPGLGLRQIYYSMNVEVTDKGDVPEGYKVSRKEKRNFPLILESPSPNQTSLYFCASSFRARRGLRPGANVLTFGAGSRLTVL.

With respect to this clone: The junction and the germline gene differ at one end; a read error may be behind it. The CDR3: CATGRGNTGELFF. In DNA, the CDR3 is TGTGCCACCGGCAGGGGAAACACCGGGGAGCTGTTTTTT. The J gene is TRBJ2-2, the V gene TRBV15; tentative D call: TRBD1 (6 bases). This CDR3 contains 13 residues. Germline CDR1 LNHNV, CDR2 YYDKDF (reference sequence). The whole variable domain, remainder taken from reference TRBV15 and TRBJ2-2, is DAMVIQNPRYQVTQFGKPVTLSCSQTLNHNVMYWYQQKSSQAPKLLFHYYDKDFNNEADTPDNFQSRRPNTSFCFLDIRSPGLGDTAMYLCATGRGNTGELFFGEGSRLTVL.

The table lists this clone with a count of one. CDR3 in DNA: TGTGCCAGCAGTTTACCGGGACACTTTGAAGCTTTCTTT. This codes for CASSLPGHFEAFF. The chain employs TRBV28 and TRBJ1-1, with a possible D match to TRBD1 (6 bases). The CDR3 is 13 residues long. Deletions cut 2 bases from V and 7 bases from J, with 11 bases between. Germline CDR1 is MDHEN and CDR2 is SYDVKM.

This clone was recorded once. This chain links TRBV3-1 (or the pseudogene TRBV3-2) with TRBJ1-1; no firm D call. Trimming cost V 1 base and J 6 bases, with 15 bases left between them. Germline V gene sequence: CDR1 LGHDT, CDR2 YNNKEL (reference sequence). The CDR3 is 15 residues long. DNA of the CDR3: TGTGCCAGCAGCCAAGCCGTAGTACACGGGCCTGAAGCTTTCTTT. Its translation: CASSQAVVHGPEAFF.

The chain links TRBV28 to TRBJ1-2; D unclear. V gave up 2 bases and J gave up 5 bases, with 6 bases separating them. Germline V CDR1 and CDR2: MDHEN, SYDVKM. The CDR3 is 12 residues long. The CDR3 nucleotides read TGTGCCAGCAGTTTACGAGGGTATGGCTACACCTTC. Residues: CASSLRGYGYTF.

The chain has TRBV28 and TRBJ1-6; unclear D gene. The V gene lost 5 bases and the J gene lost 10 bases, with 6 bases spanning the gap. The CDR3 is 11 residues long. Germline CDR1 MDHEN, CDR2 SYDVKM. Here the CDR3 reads CASSTRSPLHF. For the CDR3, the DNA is TGTGCCAGCAGTACACGCTCACCCCTCCACTTT.

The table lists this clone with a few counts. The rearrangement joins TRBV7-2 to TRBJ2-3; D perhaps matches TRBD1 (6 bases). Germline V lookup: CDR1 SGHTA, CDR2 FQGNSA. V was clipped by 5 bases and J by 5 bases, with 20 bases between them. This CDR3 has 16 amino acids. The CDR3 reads CASSPFVSQGRDTQYF. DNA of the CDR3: TGTGCCAGCAGCCCTTTCGTCAGTCAGGGGAGAGATACGCAGTATTTT.